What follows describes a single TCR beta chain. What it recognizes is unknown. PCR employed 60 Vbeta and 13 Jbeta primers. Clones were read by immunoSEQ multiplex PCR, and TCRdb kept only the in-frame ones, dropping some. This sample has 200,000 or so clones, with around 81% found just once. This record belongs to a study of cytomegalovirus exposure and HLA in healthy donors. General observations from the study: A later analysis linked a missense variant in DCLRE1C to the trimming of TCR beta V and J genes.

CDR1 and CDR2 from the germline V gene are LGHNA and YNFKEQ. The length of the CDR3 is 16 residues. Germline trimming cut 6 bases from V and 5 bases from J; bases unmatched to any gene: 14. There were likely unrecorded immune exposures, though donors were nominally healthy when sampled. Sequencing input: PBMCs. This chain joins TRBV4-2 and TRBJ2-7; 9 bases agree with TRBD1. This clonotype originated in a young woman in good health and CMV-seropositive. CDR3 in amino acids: CASSGYRGRAENEQYF. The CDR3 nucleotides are TGTGCCAGCAGTGGATACAGGGGGCGCGCGGAGAACGAGCAGTACTTC.